These 10 T cell receptor beta chains share one sample of origin, sequenced in a study of OX40 agonist ivuxolimab in advanced cancers. Clones were sequenced by immunoSEQ multiplex PCR, and TCRdb holds only the in-frame ones, with some missing. The sample carries some 82,000 clones, nearly 95% recorded once. The material was CD4+ or CD8+ T cells sorted from blood, obtained in a trial of the OX40 agonist ivuxolimab. The source of these receptors is an adult with an advanced solid tumor such as melanoma, head and neck, liver or kidney cancer.

V usage is TRBV28 and J usage is TRBJ2-3; 11 bases are a match to TRBD2. CDR1 is MDHEN and CDR2 is SYDVKM in the germline V gene. The CDR3 spans 16 residues. The V segment lost 8 bases and the J segment 8 bases; nucleotides outside the gene matches: 15. CDR3 region: CASPGGGLAARLTQYF. CDR3 nucleotide sequence: TGTGCCAGCCCGGGGGGGGGACTAGCGGCACGGCTTACGCAGTATTTT.

The genes are TRBV4-1 and TRBJ2-3; D ambiguous. V lost 0 bases, J lost 2 bases, and 15 bases lay in between. Germline lookup yields CDR1 MGHRA and CDR2 YSYEKL. The CDR3 is 17 residues long. The CDR3 is CASSQDLGPSLTDTQYF. Here the CDR3 DNA reads TGCGCCAGCAGCCAAGATCTCGGCCCGAGCCTCACAGATACGCAGTATTTT.

The sample holds one count of this clone. The rearrangement joins TRBV7-2 to TRBJ2-1; D is perhaps TRBD2 (6 bases). CDR3 length: 15 amino acids. The V and J ends lost 1 base and 8 bases respectively, with 15 bases between them. CDR1 is SGHTA, CDR2 FQGNSA, per germline. The CDR3 is CASSLVRGPSDEQFF. CDR3 coding DNA: TGTGCCAGCAGCTTAGTTCGCGGACCTAGCGATGAGCAGTTCTTC.

The J gene is TRBJ1-1, the V gene TRBV7-9, with D maybe TRBD1 (5 bases). CDR1 is SEHNR and CDR2 is FQNEAQ in the germline V gene (reference sequence). The ends were cut back, 5 bases at V and 1 base at J, with 11 bases in the middle. The CDR3 is 14 residues long. CDR3 bases: TGTGCCAGCAGCCGTGGGGGTGGGAACACTGAAGCTTTCTTT. Translating gives CASSRGGGNTEAFF.

The chain carries TRBV10-3 and TRBJ2-5; D possibly matches TRBD1 or TRBD2 (5 bases each). V was pared by 3 bases and J by 2 bases, with 10 bases between. CDR1 is ENHRY and CDR2 is SYGVKD in the germline V gene. There are 14 residues in the CDR3. In DNA form, the CDR3 reads TGTGCCATCAGTGATTGGGACGGTCAAGAGACCCAGTACTTC. It yields the protein CAISDWDGQETQYF.

In its sample, this clone was seen once. The CDR3 region has the DNA TGTGCCACCAGCAGCTACGCGGGGAGGCCCCACAATGAGCAGTTCTTC. Translating gives CATSSYAGRPHNEQFF. The V gene is TRBV15, the J gene TRBJ2-1; the D gene is possibly TRBD2 (6 bases). Germline CDR1 is LNHNV and CDR2 is YYDKDF (reference sequence). This CDR3 spans 16 amino acids. The germline V and J ends were trimmed by 3 bases and 5 bases, with 17 bases remaining between them. The full variable domain, completed using reference TRBV15 and TRBJ2-1, is DAMVIQNPRYQVTQFGKPVTLSCSQTLNHNVMYWYQQKSSQAPKLLFHYYDKDFNNEADTPDNFQSRRPNTSFCFLDIRSPGLGDTAMYLCATSSYAGRPHNEQFFGPGTRLTVL.

The V call is TRBV14, the J call TRBJ2-1; D might be TRBD2 (5 bases). The germline gives CDR1 SGHDN, CDR2 FVKESK. CDR3 length: 14 amino acids. Trimming shortened V by 4 bases and J by 0 bases, and 7 bases separated the two germline ends. The CDR3 sequence is CASSPTSSYNEQFF. CDR3 DNA sequence: TGTGCCAGCAGCCCTACTAGCTCCTACAATGAGCAGTTCTTC.

This rearrangement joins TRBV19 to TRBJ2-7; tentative D call: TRBD1 (5 bases). Germline loops: CDR1 LNHDA, CDR2 SQIVND (reference sequence). The V end was cut by 5 bases, the J end by 3 bases, with 14 bases between. The CDR3 is 14 amino acids. The CDR3 here is CASSFAVGHYEQYF. The CDR3 DNA reads TGTGCCAGTAGTTTCGCGGTGGGGCACTACGAGCAGTACTTC. The whole variable domain, filled in from reference TRBV19 and TRBJ2-7, reads DGGITQSPKYLFRKEGQNVTLSCEQNLNHDAMYWYRQDPGQGLRLIYYSQIVNDFQKGDIAEGYSVSREKKESFPLTVTSAQKNPTAFYLCASSFAVGHYEQYFGPGTRLTVT.

The V gene is TRBV11-2, the J gene TRBJ1-4; possible D gene TRBD1, 5 bases. Between the trimmed V and J ends, which lost 5 bases and 6 bases, there was a span of 13 bases. The CDR3 runs 14 residues. CDR1 is SGHAT, CDR2 FQNNGV, per germline. DNA for the CDR3: TGTGCCAGCAGCAGAACAGGACTGTATGAAAAACTGTTTTTT. Protein product: CASSRTGLYEKLFF.

The gene calls are TRBV2 and TRBJ2-1, with D maybe TRBD2 (6 bases). CDR1 SNHLY and CDR2 FYNNEI come from the germline V gene. This CDR3 has 16 residues. The V and J ends lost 2 bases and 7 bases respectively, with 18 bases between them. CDR3 residues: CASSEIAVRIGNEQFF. The CDR3, as DNA: TGTGCCAGCAGTGAAATAGCGGTACGGATAGGGAATGAGCAGTTCTTC.